A selection of T cell receptor beta chains follows, all from one sample in a study of graft-versus-host responses after intestinal transplantation. No antigen has been assigned to these receptors. Clones were read by immunoSEQ multiplex PCR, and TCRdb kept only the in-frame ones, dropping some. Here the sample spans tens of thousands of clones, roughly nine tenths being singletons. This sample comprised unstimulated CD4+ T cells sorted from spleen or lymph node cells, obtained before intestinal transplant. These receptors were collected from a human donor who received an intestinal transplant. Each CDR3 is given with its conserved first and last residue. The listing skips clone size in some rows; elsewhere it reads once, few, many or a size class.

abundance: NA
j_gene: TRBJ1-2
v_gene: TRBV19
CDR3aa: CASREKGVDYGYTF

abundance: once
j_gene: TRBJ1-2
v_gene: TRBV9
CDR3aa: CASSESDRDRHYGYTF

abundance: NA
j_gene: TRBJ1-1
v_gene: TRBV29-1
CDR3aa: CSVDPTGYRVNTEAFF

abundance: NA
j_gene: TRBJ1-4
v_gene: TRBV18
CDR3aa: CASSPAGTETEKLFF

abundance: NA
j_gene: TRBJ2-3
v_gene: TRBV15
CDR3aa: CATSTLTGTDTQYF

abundance: NA
j_gene: TRBJ1-1
v_gene: TRBV5-8
CDR3aa: CASSPTGDRYTEAFF

abundance: NA
j_gene: TRBJ2-3
v_gene: TRBV11-2
CDR3aa: CASSWDRGGDTQYF

abundance: NA
j_gene: TRBJ2-2
v_gene: TRBV27
CDR3aa: CASTGANTGELFF

abundance: NA
j_gene: TRBJ2-3
v_gene: TRBV2
CDR3aa: CASALAGVTDTQYF

abundance: NA
j_gene: TRBJ1-1
v_gene: TRBV6-4
CDR3aa: CASSAGFNTEAFF

abundance: NA
j_gene: TRBJ1-6
v_gene: TRBV5-5
CDR3aa: CASSTTGTGASPLHF

abundance: NA
j_gene: TRBJ2-5
v_gene: TRBV27
CDR3aa: CASSLLGAPETQYF

abundance: NA
j_gene: TRBJ2-2
v_gene: TRBV5-1
CDR3aa: CASSLVVGSTGELFF

abundance: NA
j_gene: TRBJ2-7
v_gene: TRBV7-6
CDR3aa: CASSSAGVDHEQYF

abundance: NA
j_gene: TRBJ1-3
v_gene: TRBV5-6
CDR3aa: CASTPRGLGNTIYF

abundance: NA
j_gene: TRBJ2-3
v_gene: TRBV5-1
CDR3aa: CASSRGPTDTQYF

abundance: NA
j_gene: TRBJ2-1
v_gene: TRBV4-2
CDR3aa: CASSQGGLAGKPNEQFF

abundance: NA
j_gene: TRBJ2-7
v_gene: TRBV6-1
CDR3aa: CASTQGGEQYF

abundance: NA
j_gene: TRBJ2-5
v_gene: TRBV9
CDR3aa: CASSSSGLAGVETQYF

abundance: NA
j_gene: TRBJ2-1
v_gene: TRBV6-6
CDR3aa: CASRDREYNEQFF

abundance: NA
j_gene: TRBJ2-2
v_gene: TRBV10-3
CDR3aa: CATRGTGELFF

abundance: NA
j_gene: TRBJ1-2
v_gene: TRBV27
CDR3aa: CASSLSRVWSGPEGGGYTF

abundance: NA
j_gene: TRBJ1-1
v_gene: TRBV19
CDR3aa: CASSRDRETEAFF

abundance: NA
j_gene: TRBJ2-5
v_gene: TRBV7-2
CDR3aa: CASSLGAGPSETQYF

abundance: NA
j_gene: TRBJ1-1
v_gene: TRBV7-6
CDR3aa: CASSALTGRIGAFF

abundance: NA
j_gene: TRBJ2-3
v_gene: TRBV4-2
CDR3aa: CASSPRQGTDTQYF

abundance: NA
j_gene: TRBJ2-7
v_gene: TRBV11-2
CDR3aa: CASSLWGGEGREQYF

abundance: NA
j_gene: TRBJ1-5
v_gene: TRBV15
CDR3aa: CATSRAGAHYQPQHF

abundance: NA
j_gene: TRBJ2-1
v_gene: TRBV9
CDR3aa: CASSASIGGDSYNEQFF

abundance: NA
j_gene: TRBJ1-2
v_gene: TRBV5-1
CDR3aa: CASSLRGKDYGYTF

abundance: NA
j_gene: TRBJ1-2
v_gene: TRBV19
CDR3aa: CASRPDRTNYGYTF

abundance: NA
j_gene: TRBJ2-1
v_gene: TRBV4-1
CDR3aa: CASSQRLAGEQFF

abundance: once
j_gene: TRBJ2-3
v_gene: TRBV10-1
CDR3aa: CASRGLATDTQYF

abundance: NA
j_gene: TRBJ2-7
v_gene: TRBV29-1
CDR3aa: CSVEGGDGDYEQYF

abundance: NA
j_gene: TRBJ1-3
v_gene: TRBV15
CDR3aa: CATSRDRFGISGNTIYF

abundance: NA
j_gene: TRBJ1-1
v_gene: TRBV19
CDR3aa: CASSRQGGRAFF

abundance: NA
j_gene: TRBJ1-5
v_gene: TRBV7-3
CDR3aa: CASSLNRREPQHF

abundance: NA
j_gene: TRBJ1-5
v_gene: TRBV6-1
CDR3aa: CASRQYSNQPQHF

abundance: NA
j_gene: TRBJ2-2
v_gene: TRBV5-1
CDR3aa: CASSADSWGELFF

abundance: NA
j_gene: TRBJ2-5
v_gene: TRBV7-9
CDR3aa: CASSAPGQQETQYF

abundance: NA
j_gene: TRBJ2-4
v_gene: TRBV6-1
CDR3aa: CASSEGAYLAKNIQYF

abundance: NA
j_gene: TRBJ1-3
v_gene: TRBV6-5
CDR3aa: CASRETGFQNTIYF

abundance: once
j_gene: TRBJ1-2
v_gene: TRBV10-3
CDR3aa: CAISGEGTNYGYTF

abundance: NA
j_gene: TRBJ2-1
v_gene: TRBV5-1
CDR3aa: CASSVGHPGNEQFF

abundance: NA
j_gene: TRBJ1-3
v_gene: TRBV7-8
CDR3aa: CASSLTGSSGNTIYF

abundance: NA
j_gene: TRBJ2-3
v_gene: TRBV4-2
CDR3aa: CASSPGDRGGPDTQYF

abundance: NA
j_gene: TRBJ2-7
v_gene: TRBV5-6
CDR3aa: CASSPVGVGTIVHEQYF

abundance: NA
j_gene: TRBJ2-6
v_gene: TRBV6-1
CDR3aa: CASSEELAVISGANVLTF

abundance: NA
j_gene: TRBJ2-2
v_gene: TRBV5-4
CDR3aa: CASSLGFGGGTGELFF

abundance: NA
j_gene: TRBJ2-1
v_gene: TRBV18
CDR3aa: CASSRGTSGVNEQFF

abundance: NA
j_gene: TRBJ1-3
v_gene: TRBV19
CDR3aa: CASSIGGASSGNTIYF

abundance: NA
j_gene: TRBJ2-3
v_gene: TRBV6-5
CDR3aa: CASRILAGAVDTQYF

abundance: NA
j_gene: TRBJ1-1
v_gene: TRBV9
CDR3aa: CASSLTVAGTEAFF